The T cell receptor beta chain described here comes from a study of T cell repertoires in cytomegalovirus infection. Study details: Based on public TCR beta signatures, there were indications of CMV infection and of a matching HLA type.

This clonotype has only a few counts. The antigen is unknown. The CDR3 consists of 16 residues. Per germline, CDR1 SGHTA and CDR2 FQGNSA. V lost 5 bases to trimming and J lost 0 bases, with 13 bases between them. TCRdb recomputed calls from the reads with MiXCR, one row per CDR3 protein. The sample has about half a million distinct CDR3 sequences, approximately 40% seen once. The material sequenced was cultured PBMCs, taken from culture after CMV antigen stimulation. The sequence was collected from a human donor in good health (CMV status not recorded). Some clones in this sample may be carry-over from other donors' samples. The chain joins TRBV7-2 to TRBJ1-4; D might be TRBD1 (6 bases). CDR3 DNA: TGTGCCAGCAGCCCGAACAGGGTTGCAACTAATGAAAAACTGTTTTTT. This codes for CASSPNRVATNEKLFF.